One and the same sample provided the 6 T cell receptor beta chains below, sequenced in a study of blood T cell repertoires in COVID-19. Profiled with immunoSEQ multiplex PCR; TCRdb holds only in-frame clones, not every one. The sample has about 240,000 clones, about 80% seen once. Sequenced input: peripheral blood. These receptors originate from a woman of 80 years or more with acute or convalescent COVID-19.

This clone was seen once. The chain joins TRBV27 to TRBJ1-5, with D maybe TRBD1 (5 bases). Germline assignment: CDR1 MNHEY and CDR2 SMNVEV (reference sequence). With 2 bases removed from V and 1 base from J, the gap between germline ends came to 6 bases. The CDR3 is 14 residues long. CDR3 protein: CASSLKGSNQPQHF. CDR3 coding DNA: TGTGCCAGCAGTTTAAAGGGGAGCAATCAGCCCCAGCATTTT.

This chain connects TRBV18 to TRBJ1-1, with D maybe TRBD1 (6 bases). The CDR3 length is 16 residues. CDR1 and CDR2 from the germline V gene are KGHSH and LQKENI. Trimming stripped 4 bases from V and 2 bases from J, with 17 bases between. In DNA form, the CDR3 reads TGTGCCAGCTCACGCTCGCTGACAGGTGGCAACACTGAAGCTTTCTTT. Its translation: CASSRSLTGGNTEAFF. The full variable domain, with the rest looked up from reference TRBV18 and TRBJ1-1, is NAGVMQNPRHLVRRRGQEARLRCSPMKGHSHVYWYRQLPEEGLKFMVYLQKENIIDESGMPKERFSAEFPKEGPSILRIQQVVRGDSAAYFCASSRSLTGGNTEAFFGQGTRLTVV.

V and J are TRBV4-2 and TRBJ2-1, with D possibly being TRBD1 (5 bases). The germline V gene encodes CDR1 LGHNA and CDR2 YNFKEQ. The V end was cut by 1 base, the J end by 0 bases, with 10 bases between. This CDR3 comprises 16 residues. CDR3 DNA: TGTGCCAGCAGCCAAGGGGGCGATTACTCCTACAATGAGCAGTTCTTC. Amino acid sequence: CASSQGGDYSYNEQFF.

J is TRBJ2-1 and V is TRBV3-1 (or the pseudogene TRBV3-2); a weak D match, TRBD2 (6 bases). The CDR3 sequence is 16 residues long. Trimming stripped 5 bases from V and 0 bases from J, with 14 bases between. Germline V lookup: CDR1 LGHDT, CDR2 YNNKEL (reference sequence). In DNA, the CDR3 is TGTGCCAGCAGCGGTTCCGGGACTCGCTCCTACAATGAGCAGTTCTTC. Translated, it gives CASSGSGTRSYNEQFF.

The chain couples TRBV19 to TRBJ2-6, with D possibly being TRBD1 (6 bases). Trimming pared 10 bases from V and 4 bases from J, leaving 17 bases between. The CDR3 runs 15 residues. Germline V CDR1 and CDR2: LNHDA, SQIVND (reference sequence). The CDR3 nucleotides are TGTGCCACTGACAGAGGGGGTCTGGGGGCCAACGTCCTGACTTTC. Its protein is CATDRGGLGANVLTF.

The chain links TRBV6-1 to TRBJ2-7, with D maybe TRBD2 (7 bases). Trimming took off 3 bases at V and 5 bases at J, with 11 bases between the two ends. Germline V gene lookup returns CDR1 MNHNS and CDR2 SASEGT. The CDR3 spans 13 residues. CDR3 in amino acids: CASSDGGGDEQYF. Written as DNA, the CDR3 is TGTGCCAGCAGTGATGGGGGGGGCGACGAGCAGTACTTC.